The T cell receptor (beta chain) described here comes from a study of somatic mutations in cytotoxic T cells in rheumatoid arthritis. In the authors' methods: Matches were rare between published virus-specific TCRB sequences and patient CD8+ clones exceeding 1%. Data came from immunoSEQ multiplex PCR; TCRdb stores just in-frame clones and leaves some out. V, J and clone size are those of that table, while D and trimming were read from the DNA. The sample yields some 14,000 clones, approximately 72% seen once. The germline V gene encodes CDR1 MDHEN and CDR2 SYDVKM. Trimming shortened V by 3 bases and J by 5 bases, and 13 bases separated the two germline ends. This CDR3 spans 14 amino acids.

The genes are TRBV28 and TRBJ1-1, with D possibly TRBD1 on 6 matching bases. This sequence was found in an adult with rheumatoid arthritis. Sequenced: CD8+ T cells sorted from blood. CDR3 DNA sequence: TGTGCCAGCAGTTTTTACAGGGCCCTTACTGAAGCTTTCTTT. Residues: CASSFYRALTEAFF.